These T cell receptor beta chains were read from a single sample in a study of OX40 agonist ivuxolimab in advanced cancers. Profiling relied on immunoSEQ multiplex PCR, and the TCRdb table lists in-frame clones only, not all of them. This sample has tens of thousands of clones, with 91% found just once. This specimen consisted of CD4+ or CD8+ T cells sorted from blood, obtained in a trial of the OX40 agonist ivuxolimab. These receptors all come from an adult with an advanced solid tumor such as melanoma, head and neck, liver or kidney cancer. Each CDR3 is given with its conserved first and last residue. D genes are given only for firm matches. Only part of the rows carry a size: once, few, many, or a class if the clone is expanded.

.	TRBV4-1	TRBJ2-7	once	CASSQAGAAYEQYF	TGCGCCAGCAGCCAGGCCGGGGCAGCCTACGAGCAGTACTTC
TRBD1	TRBV10-3	TRBJ2-7	.	CAISAGTGDYEQYF	TGTGCCATCAGTGCGGGGACAGGGGACTACGAGCAGTACTTC
.	TRBV7-6	TRBJ2-5	once	CASSLGPGETQYF	TGTGCCAGCAGCTTAGGACCGGGGGAGACCCAGTACTTC
TRBD1	TRBV6-5	TRBJ2-4	.	CASTNSQGEYF	TGTGCCAGCACTAACTCCCAGGGGGAGTACTTC
.	TRBV27	TRBJ2-7	.	CASSWTRSYEQYF	TGTGCCAGCAGCTGGACACGCTCCTACGAGCAGTACTTC
.	TRBV6-5	TRBJ1-2	.	CATLDSYGYTF	TGTGCCACCCTTGACAGCTATGGCTACACCTTC
.	TRBV19	TRBJ2-2	.	CASRDDKSTGELFF	TGTGCCAGTAGAGACGACAAGTCCACCGGGGAGCTGTTTTTT
.	TRBV7-2	TRBJ2-7	medium-sized	CASSFGNSYEQYF	TGTGCCAGCAGCTTTGGCAACTCCTACGAGCAGTACTTC
.	TRBV13	TRBJ2-1	.	CASSLGENQFF	TGTGCCAGCAGCTTAGGGGAAAATCAGTTCTTC
.	TRBV7-8	TRBJ2-7	.	CASSLAAYSEQYF	TGTGCCAGCAGCTTAGCTGCCTACTCCGAGCAGTACTTC
.	TRBV5-8	TRBJ1-4	.	CASSSSGMANEKLFF	TGTGCCAGCAGCTCGTCAGGGATGGCTAATGAAAAACTGTTTTTT
.	TRBV28	TRBJ2-2	.	CASSRRENTGELFF	TGTGCCAGCTCCCGGCGGGAGAACACCGGGGAGCTGTTTTTT
TRBD1	TRBV5-1	TRBJ2-1	.	CASSFTGGTPYNEQFF	TGCGCCAGCAGCTTTACAGGGGGGACCCCATACAATGAGCAGTTCTTC
.	TRBV14	TRBJ2-4	.	CASMQVGGNIQYF	TGTGCCAGCATGCAAGTGGGGGGAAACATTCAGTACTTC
TRBD1	TRBV5-5	TRBJ2-5	.	CASSLGDRGIETQYF	TGTGCCAGCAGCTTGGGGGACAGGGGAATAGAGACCCAGTACTTC
TRBD1	TRBV4-3	TRBJ2-7	once	CASSQVRGNEQYF	TGCGCCAGCAGCCAGGTCAGGGGGAACGAGCAGTACTTC
.	TRBV10-3	TRBJ2-3	.	CAISDLDGRWTDTQYF	TGTGCCATCAGTGACCTAGACGGCCGTTGGACAGATACGCAGTATTTT
TRBD2	TRBV4-1	TRBJ2-7	.	CASSQVGSGGYEQYF	TGCGCCAGCAGCCAAGTTGGGTCGGGGGGCTACGAGCAGTACTTC
.	TRBV27	TRBJ1-1	.	CASSLSWSLKGNTEAFF	TGTGCCAGCAGTTTATCGTGGAGTCTCAAAGGGAACACTGAAGCTTTCTTT
.	TRBV2	TRBJ2-1	.	CASRKRDSVYNEQFF	TGTGCCAGCAGAAAAAGGGATAGCGTCTACAATGAGCAGTTCTTC
.	TRBV7-9	TRBJ1-2	.	CASSLGGEIHGYTF	TGTGCCAGCAGCTTAGGTGGGGAGATTCATGGCTACACCTTC
.	TRBV19	TRBJ2-7	.	CASSPRVGSYEQYF	TGTGCCAGTAGCCCACGCGTTGGTTCCTACGAGCAGTACTTC
TRBD2	TRBV2	TRBJ2-7	.	CASSMGLAGGTYEQYF	TGTGCCAGCAGCATGGGACTAGCGGGGGGTACCTACGAGCAGTACTTC
TRBD2	TRBV7-2	TRBJ2-4	.	CASSLAGGDIQYF	TGTGCCAGCAGCTTAGCGGGAGGGGACATTCAGTACTTC
.	TRBV9	TRBJ2-2	.	CASTGPGELFF	TGTGCCAGCACAGGCCCCGGGGAGCTGTTTTTT
.	TRBV29-1	TRBJ2-7	.	CSVHWGSEQYF	TGCAGCGTCCACTGGGGGAGCGAGCAGTACTTC
.	TRBV5-4	TRBJ2-7	.	CASSLWSEYVAYEQYF	TGTGCCAGCAGCTTGTGGTCGGAGTACGTGGCCTACGAGCAGTACTTC
TRBD2	TRBV27	TRBJ2-7	.	CASSLRLAPGNEQYF	TGTGCCAGCAGTTTAAGACTAGCTCCGGGTAACGAGCAGTACTTC
TRBD1	TRBV4-3	TRBJ2-7	.	CASSQYTGQATEQYF	TGCGCCAGCAGCCAATATACTGGACAGGCGACCGAGCAGTACTTC
.	TRBV14	TRBJ2-2	.	CASSQVWPGAGTGELFF	TGTGCCAGCAGCCAAGTTTGGCCAGGGGCGGGCACCGGGGAGCTGTTTTTT
.	TRBV7-9	TRBJ2-1	.	CASSLKGELAYNEQFF	TGTGCCAGCAGCTTGAAGGGGGAGTTGGCCTACAATGAGCAGTTCTTC
.	TRBV7-8	TRBJ1-1	.	CASSLMWARGGNTEAFF	TGTGCCAGCAGCTTAATGTGGGCCCGAGGTGGGAACACTGAAGCTTTCTTT
.	TRBV7-2	TRBJ2-3	once	CASSFGGRISTDTQYF	TGTGCCAGCAGCTTCGGCGGGCGAATCAGTACGGATACGCAGTATTTT
.	TRBV9	TRBJ2-5	.	CASSVARTPGETQYF	TGTGCCAGCAGCGTGGCACGCACCCCGGGCGAGACCCAGTACTTC
.	TRBV4-3	TRBJ2-1	.	CASSQDHDGLEQFF	TGCGCCAGCAGCCAAGATCATGACGGGTTGGAGCAGTTCTTC
TRBD2	TRBV7-8	TRBJ2-3	.	CASSSTSGVSTDTQYF	TGTGCCAGCAGCTCGACTAGCGGGGTGAGCACAGATACGCAGTATTTT
.	TRBV27	TRBJ1-5	.	CASSLSSEGNQPQHF	TGTGCCAGCAGTTTATCATCGGAGGGCAATCAGCCCCAGCATTTT
TRBD2	TRBV6-1	TRBJ2-2	.	CASRDRDYLTGELFF	TGTGCCAGCAGGGACCGGGACTACCTCACCGGGGAGCTGTTTTTT
.	TRBV6-5	TRBJ2-3	.	CASSKTSTDTQYF	TGTGCCAGCAGTAAAACTAGCACAGATACGCAGTATTTT
.	TRBV9	TRBJ2-2	.	CASSPNTGELFF	TGTGCCAGCTCCCCGAACACCGGGGAGCTGTTTTTT
TRBD2	TRBV10-2	TRBJ2-7	once	CATLIVRPAGGVYEQYF	TGCGCCACCCTCATTGTCCGGCCAGCGGGAGGTGTTTACGAGCAGTACTTC
TRBD2	TRBV7-6	TRBJ2-4	.	CASSQLAGGLGDIQYF	TGTGCCAGCAGCCAGCTAGCGGGAGGCCTTGGGGACATTCAGTACTTC
TRBD1	TRBV14	TRBJ1-1	.	CASSQDLAGGFGTEAFF	TGTGCCAGCAGCCAAGATTTGGCAGGGGGCTTCGGCACTGAAGCTTTCTTT
.	TRBV11-3	TRBJ2-5	.	CASSTDLASETQYF	TGTGCCAGCAGCACGGACCTAGCCTCCGAGACCCAGTACTTC
.	TRBV4-2	TRBJ2-7	few	CASSDTLGTGYEQYF	TGTGCCAGCAGCGATACCTTGGGGACGGGCTACGAGCAGTACTTC
.	TRBV5-4	TRBJ2-7	.	CASSFLGDNEQYF	TGTGCCAGCAGCTTCCTAGGTGATAACGAGCAGTACTTC
.	TRBV29-1	TRBJ2-1	.	CSVEDGQKDQREWREDNEQFF	TGCAGCGTTGAAGATGGACAGAAAGACCAGCGGGAATGGAGGGAGGACAATGAGCAGTTCTTC
TRBD2	TRBV13	TRBJ2-7	.	CASSFLAGGMYEQYF	TGTGCCAGCAGCTTCCTAGCGGGAGGGATGTACGAGCAGTACTTC
TRBD1	TRBV9	TRBJ2-7	once	CASSGTGENEQYF	TGTGCCAGCAGCGGGACAGGAGAAAACGAGCAGTACTTC
.	TRBV5-6	TRBJ2-2	.	CASSLEYGATNTGELFF	TGTGCCAGCAGCTTGGAGTACGGGGCCACGAACACCGGGGAGCTGTTTTTT
.	TRBV4-1	TRBJ2-1	.	CASSQDRAGFSYNEQFF	TGCGCCAGCAGCCAAGATCGGGCAGGGTTCTCCTACAATGAGCAGTTCTTC
TRBD1	TRBV18	TRBJ2-7	.	CASSVRQGTEQYF	TGTGCCAGCTCAGTTAGACAGGGTACTGAGCAGTACTTC
TRBD1	TRBV6-1	TRBJ1-1	.	CASRVDRVGNTEAFF	TGTGCCAGCAGAGTAGACAGGGTTGGGAACACTGAGGCTTTCTTT
.	TRBV2	TRBJ1-1	few	CASSSAGNTEAFF	TGTGCCAGCAGTAGTGCGGGGAACACTGAAGCTTTCTTT
.	TRBV4-2	TRBJ2-1	.	CASSQDDTSSYNEQFF	TGTGCCAGCAGCCAGGACGACACTAGCTCCTACAATGAGCAGTTCTTC